The 10 T cell receptor beta chains in this list originate from one sample, sequenced in a study of shared clonotypes between healthy human individuals (dated by TCRdb to 2020 to 2022). For the CD8 naive samples, CD45RO-negative cells were positively selected for CCR7, yielding a CD45RA+CCR7+ population from which TemRA cells were excluded. Library creation used the immunoSEQ multiplex PCR assay. TCRdb mirrors the immuneACCESS table, restricted to in-frame sequences. Some clones are absent from its copies; in checked studies, under half trace to an unresolved V gene, and the reason for the others is unknown. The table for this sample lists about 2 million clones; approximately 95% of them were counted only once. More than 0.95% of the sample belongs to the ten largest clones. Sequencing was performed on naive CD8+ T cells sorted from blood. This sample's cell subset or site label indicates: CD45RA+CCR7+. Receptors originate from a man between 18 and 35 years old in good health.

The gene calls are TRBV7-9 and TRBJ2-3, with 13 bases matching TRBD2. Germline CDR1 and CDR2: SEHNR and FQNEAQ (reference sequence). This CDR3 is 14 amino acids long. V dropped 6 bases and J dropped 7; count of bases not matched to a gene: 4. CDR3 in DNA: TGTGCCAGCAGTCAGACTAGCGGGAGGTATACGCAGTATTTT. It specifies CASSQTSGRYTQYF.

The chain uses TRBV5-6 and TRBJ1-1; D remains ambiguous. CDR1 and CDR2 from the germline V gene are SGHDT and YYEEEE. The length of the CDR3 is 13 residues. V dropped 4 bases and J dropped 0 bases, with 7 bases sitting between them. CDR3 coding DNA: TGTGCCAGCAGCCCAGTAATGAACACTGAAGCTTTCTTT. Protein: CASSPVMNTEAFF.

V is TRBV6-5 and J is TRBJ2-1, with 7 bases lining up with TRBD2. The CDR3 is 15 amino acids. Germline loops: CDR1 MNHEY, CDR2 SVGAGI. V lost 2 bases, J lost 8 bases, and 9 bases stayed unmatched. This CDR3 is CASSYVAGDLDEQFF. The CDR3 DNA follows: TGTGCCAGCAGTTACGTTGCGGGAGATTTGGATGAGCAGTTCTTC.

The chain is built from TRBV19 and TRBJ2-6; perhaps D is TRBD1 or TRBD2 (5 bases each). This CDR3 comprises 12 residues. V gave up 5 bases and J gave up 12 bases, with 11 bases separating them. Germline values: CDR1 LNHDA, CDR2 SQIVND (reference sequence). The DNA of the CDR3 is TGTGCCAGTAGTCCCAGGGACGGCGTCCTGACTTTC. Translated: CASSPRDGVLTF.

This clone was observed once. The chain joins TRBV6-1 to TRBJ2-3, with TRBD2 matching over 10 bases. With 2 bases clipped from V and 4 bases from J, the junction kept 3 bases outside the gene matches. Germline CDR1 and CDR2: MNHNS and SASEGT. This CDR3 is built from 15 residues. The CDR3 DNA is TGTGCCAGCAGTGAATCAAGCGGGGGGGCAGATACGCAGTATTTT. It yields the protein CASSESSGGADTQYF.

Notes on this clone: The same CDR3 also results from other DNA sequences found in this sample. Here the CDR3 reads CASSSTGGQPQHF. Written as DNA, the CDR3 is TGTGCCAGCAGTTCCACGGGTGGGCAGCCCCAGCATTTT. The genes are TRBV27 and TRBJ1-5, with D unresolved. CDR3 length equals 13 residues. Germline V gene lookup returns CDR1 MNHEY and CDR2 SMNVEV (reference sequence). V was clipped by 4 bases and J by 7 bases, with 11 bases between them.

The genes are TRBV27 and TRBJ2-3; TRBD2 is a possible D gene (6 bases). From germline, CDR1 is MNHEY and CDR2 SMNVEV (reference sequence). Trimming took 5 bases from V and 5 from J, leaving 23 bases between them. CDR3 length: 17 amino acids. The CDR3 coding sequence is TGTGCCAGCAGTCCGGAGGGCCTGGCGGGGCGGGGAGATACGCAGTATTTT. It encodes CASSPEGLAGRGDTQYF.

This chain links TRBV30 with TRBJ2-3; D remains ambiguous. CDR3 length equals 11 residues. Trimming pared 3 bases from V and 10 bases from J, leaving 11 bases between. Germline V gene data show CDR1 as GTSNPN and CDR2 as SVGIG (reference sequence). CDR3 bases: TGTGCCTGGAGCGACCCTGGGGCGCAGTATTTT. This codes for CAWSDPGAQYF.

The sample holds one count of this clone. This rearrangement joins TRBV27 to TRBJ1-1; D is undetermined. V lost 7 bases, J lost 1 base, and 13 bases lay in between. Germline CDR1 reads MNHEY; CDR2 reads SMNVEV (reference sequence). The CDR3 loop spans 14 amino acids. The CDR3 DNA is TGTGCCAGCACTACCGTCTATGGGAACACTGAAGCTTTCTTT. It is translated as CASTTVYGNTEAFF.

Note on this clone: Distinct nucleotide sequences in the sample also encode this CDR3. The rearrangement uses TRBV27 and TRBJ2-1, with 11 bases matching TRBD2. Germline V gene sequence: CDR1 MNHEY, CDR2 SMNVEV (reference sequence). V lost 5 bases to trimming and J lost 5 bases; unmatched junction nucleotides: 5. The CDR3 runs 15 residues. The CDR3 sequence is CASSAGTSGHNEQFF. DNA of the CDR3: TGTGCCAGCAGTGCGGGGACTAGCGGACACAATGAGCAGTTCTTC.